The text below deals with one T cell receptor (beta chain). What antigen it recognizes has not been identified. No qualities accompany the bases; no much larger clone lies one base away. The identical CDR3 is also encoded by other nucleotide sequences in the sample. This record comes from a study of technical replicates of blood from several donors (dated by TCRdb to about 2017). Preparation of the library involved the immunoSEQ multiplex PCR assay. TCRdb's version of the immuneACCESS table is confined to in-frame rearrangements and falls short of the full clone set. An unresolved V gene accounts for under half of the shortfall where checked; the remainder is of unknown origin. The sample profile shows roughly 70,000 clones; approximately 94% of them were found once. In total, the top ten clones hold around 0.37% of the sample. In the germline V gene, CDR1 corresponds to SQVTM and CDR2 to ANQGSEA. The CDR3 holds 14 amino acids from the cysteine to the phenylalanine. The DNA shown is the 42-base CDR3, in frame from base 1. V sheds 6 bases and J sheds 0 bases, leaving 12 bases between their ends.

This receptor chain uses TRBV29-1 and TRBJ2-1, and TRBD2 may be the D gene, going by 5 matching bases. The receptor comes from a human donor in good health. Sample: T cells isolated from PBMCs. The CDR3 loop reads CSVPREGSYNEQFF. The nucleotides are TGCAGCGTACCCAGAGAGGGCTCCTACAATGAGCAGTTCTTC.